This TCR beta chain was recorded in a study of T-cell memory formation after mild COVID-19. The overall study: TCR clusters mostly belonged to single donors. The study's findings and limits: Among clones contracting day 15 to 85, CD4/CD8 was balanced, whereas later expanders leaned CD4+. Pre-infection memory carried some responding clones, suggesting that cross-reactive memory joined.

This clonotype has just a few counts. Its antigen is currently unknown. The CDR3 runs to 15 residues. Germline values: CDR1 SGHRS, CDR2 YFSETQ. V lost 2 bases, J lost 2 bases, and 8 bases lay in between. MiXCR, applied by TCRdb to the 5' RACE reads, yields one record per CDR3 protein. The table records about 500,000 distinct CDR3 sequences, roughly 22% of them present only once. This clonotype was obtained from an adult woman who had mild COVID-19 (a few samples of this study predate the infection). Cell type and time point are not known. V gene TRBV5-1 combines with J gene TRBJ2-6, with no clear D. The sample was PBMCs or a T cell subset sorted from them (not recorded which). CDR3 DNA: TGCGCCAGCAGCTTCCAAAGGGCTGGGGCCAACGTCCTGACTTTC. Residues: CASSFQRAGANVLTF.